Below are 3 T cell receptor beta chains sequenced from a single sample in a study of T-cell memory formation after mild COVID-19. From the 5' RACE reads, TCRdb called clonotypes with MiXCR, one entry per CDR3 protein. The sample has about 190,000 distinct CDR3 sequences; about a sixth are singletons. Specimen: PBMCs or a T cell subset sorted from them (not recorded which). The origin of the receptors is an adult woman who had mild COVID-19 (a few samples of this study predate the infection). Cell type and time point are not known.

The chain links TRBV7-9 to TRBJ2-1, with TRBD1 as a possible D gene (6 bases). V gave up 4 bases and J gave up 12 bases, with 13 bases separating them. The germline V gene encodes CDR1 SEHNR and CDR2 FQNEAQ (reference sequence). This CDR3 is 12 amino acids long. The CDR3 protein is CASSSGQTAQFF. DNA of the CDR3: TGTGCCAGCAGCTCCGGACAGACCGCGCAGTTCTTC.

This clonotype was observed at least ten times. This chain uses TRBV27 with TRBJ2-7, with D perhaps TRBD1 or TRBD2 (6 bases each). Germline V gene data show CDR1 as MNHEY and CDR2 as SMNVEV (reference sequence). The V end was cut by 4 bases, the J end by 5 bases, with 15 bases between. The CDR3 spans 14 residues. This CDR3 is CASSSVRGADEQYF. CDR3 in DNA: TGTGCCAGCAGTTCCGTTAGGGGGGCGGACGAGCAGTACTTC.

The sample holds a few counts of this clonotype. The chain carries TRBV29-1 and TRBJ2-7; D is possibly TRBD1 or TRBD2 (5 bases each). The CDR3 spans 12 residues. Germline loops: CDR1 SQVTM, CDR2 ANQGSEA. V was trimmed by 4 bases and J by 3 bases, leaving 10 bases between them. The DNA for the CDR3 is TGCAGCGTTGTCGACAGCGGCTACGAGCAGTACTTC. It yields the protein CSVVDSGYEQYF.